This T cell receptor beta chain was captured in a study of blood T cell repertoires in COVID-19. Turning to the study itself: Acute and convalescent COVID-19 specimens originated in the United States, Italy and Spain.

Assay used: immunoSEQ multiplex PCR; TCRdb lists only in-frame clones, some missing. The data show about 130,000 clones, 75% to 90% seen once. J gave up 5 bases and V 6 bases, and 9 bases lay outside the gene matches. This CDR3 spans 15 amino acids. Per the germline V gene, CDR1 is MNHEY and CDR2 is SMNVEV (reference sequence). This receptor was identified in a middle-aged man with active COVID-19. The material sequenced was peripheral blood. This chain uses TRBV27 with TRBJ2-7, with 11 bases lining up with TRBD1. CDR3 amino acids: CASSYSGTGGDEQYF. The CDR3 nucleotides read TGTGCCAGCAGCTATTCCGGGACAGGGGGGGACGAGCAGTACTTC.